This paragraph covers one TCR beta chain sequence. In the authors' workflow: Estimates of nucleated cell counts were drawn from the amplification of reference gene primers. The assay was immunoSEQ multiplex PCR, and TCRdb's table has in-frame clones only and misses some. D and trimming were read from the DNA, whereas the V and J calls and clone size are those reported in that table. There are some 200,000 clones in the sample; 85% to 90% occur only once, and around 3% lies in the top ten. From germline, CDR1 is LNHNV and CDR2 YYDKDF (reference sequence). CDR3 length: 13 amino acids. V lost 6 bases, J lost 4 bases, and 13 bases lay in between. These data belong to a study of blood T cell repertoires in COVID-19. Turning to the study itself: Samples of COVID-19 (acute and convalescent) were obtained from the United States, Italy and Spain. From T cells, B-cell-depleted T cells, or PBMCs came the material, which was cDNA or gDNA.

The source material was peripheral blood. The chain is built from TRBV15 and TRBJ2-7; D gene uncertain. This receptor was obtained from a man aged 35-49 years with active or convalescent COVID-19. In nucleotides, the CDR3 is TGTGCCACCAGGGAAACCTGGAGTTACGAGCAGTACTTC. Translation: CATRETWSYEQYF.